This paragraph reports one TCR beta chain. The sample originates from a study of blood T cell repertoires in COVID-19. Study information: Sites in the United States, Italy and Spain provided acute and convalescent COVID-19 samples.

The CDR3 runs to 13 residues. Trimming cost V 5 bases and J 6 bases, with 13 bases left between them. Germline CDR1 is MNHEY and CDR2 is SVGAGI. The method was immunoSEQ multiplex PCR; TCRdb's version includes in-frame clones alone and lacks a portion of them. The table shows tens of thousands of clones, with more than 80% occurring only once. Material for sequencing was peripheral blood. The source is a man aged 65-85 years with active COVID-19. The chain combines TRBV6-5 with TRBJ1-1; D is unresolved. This chain's CDR3 is CASSTGVHPEAFF. The CDR3 coding sequence is TGTGCCAGCAGTACCGGTGTTCATCCTGAAGCTTTCTTT.